This is a list of T cell receptor beta chains from one sample in a study of cytomegalovirus exposure and HLA in healthy donors. The data were produced by immunoSEQ multiplex PCR, yet TCRdb's version contains in-frame clones alone and is incomplete. The sample has about 140,000 clones; approximately 82% are singletons. The sample consisted of PBMCs. The receptors stem from a man aged 18 to 29 in good health and CMV-seropositive. CDR3s include the opening cysteine and the closing phenylalanine or tryptophan. A D gene is named only where the DNA matches it firmly. Size values are once, few and many counts, or a class for expanded clones, and some rows have none.

clone size | J gene | V gene | D gene | CDR3 DNA | CDR3 protein
NA | TRBJ2-2 | TRBV25-1 | NA | TGTGCCAGCAGTGAGGAGAGATATACCGGGGAGCTGTTTTTT | CASSEERYTGELFF
NA | TRBJ2-7 | TRBV27 | TRBD2 | TGTGCCAGCAGTTTATGGGGTAATAGCGGGAGAGGCTCTTACGAGCAGTACTTC | CASSLWGNSGRGSYEQYF
NA | TRBJ1-1 | TRBV5-1 | NA | TGCGCCAGCAGCTTATCACAGGGATTCGGTGGCACTGAAGCTTTCTTT | CASSLSQGFGGTEAFF
NA | TRBJ2-7 | TRBV27 | TRBD1 | TGTGCCAGCAGTTGGCTGGGACAGGGAGTCCACGAGCAGTACTTC | CASSWLGQGVHEQYF
NA | TRBJ2-2 | TRBV4-2 | TRBD1 | TGTGCCAGCAGCCAATACCGGGACAGGGGAATTACCGGGGAGCTGTTTTTT | CASSQYRDRGITGELFF
NA | TRBJ2-7 | TRBV6-1 | TRBD1 | TGTGCCAGCAACGAAGGACAGGGGTACGAGCAGTACTTC | CASNEGQGYEQYF
NA | TRBJ2-7 | TRBV5-1 | TRBD1 | TGCGCCAGCAGCTCACAGGGGGCTCGGAACGAGCAGTACTTC | CASSSQGARNEQYF
NA | TRBJ1-1 | TRBV10-2 | TRBD1 | TGCGCCAGCAGACCCGGGACAGGAGTCACTGAAGCTTTCTTT | CASRPGTGVTEAFF
NA | TRBJ1-1 | TRBV6-1 | NA | TGTGCCAGCAGACAGGGTGCGGAAAAGAGCACTGAAGCTTTCTTT | CASRQGAEKSTEAFF
NA | TRBJ2-7 | TRBV5-1 | TRBD1 | TGCGCCAGCAGCCCGAGGACAGGGGATTCCTACGAGCAGTACTTC | CASSPRTGDSYEQYF
NA | TRBJ1-2 | TRBV27 | NA | TGTGCCAGCGCGACCGCCGGGATGAGGGGCTACACCTTC | CASATAGMRGYTF
NA | TRBJ2-5 | TRBV7-9 | TRBD2 | TGTGCCAGCAGCTTGGGACTAGCGGGAAATCAAGAGACCCAGTACTTC | CASSLGLAGNQETQYF
NA | TRBJ1-1 | TRBV10-3 | NA | TGTGCCATCAGTGAGCCCCCCATGAACACTGAAGCTTTCTTT | CAISEPPMNTEAFF
NA | TRBJ1-2 | TRBV5-8 | TRBD1 | TGTGCCAGCAGCCCGACAGGGTCTAACTATGGCTACACCTTC | CASSPTGSNYGYTF
few | TRBJ2-7 | TRBV19 | NA | TGTGCCAGTAGTATATCCCCTCGGGGCTACGAGCAGTACTTC | CASSISPRGYEQYF
few | TRBJ1-1 | TRBV6-5 | NA | TGTGCCAGCAGCAATGACAGGTATATGAACACTGAAGCTTTCTTT | CASSNDRYMNTEAFF
NA | TRBJ1-1 | TRBV19 | NA | TGTGCCAGTAGCACTCAGGGTGGAACTGAAGCTTTCTTT | CASSTQGGTEAFF
NA | TRBJ2-7 | TRBV27 | NA | TGTGCCAGCAGTTACCAGGCCCCTTACGAGCAGTACTTC | CASSYQAPYEQYF
few | TRBJ1-1 | TRBV4-1 | NA | TGCGCCAGCAGCTTCAGTCCAGGGGCCGGCACTGAAGCTTTCTTT | CASSFSPGAGTEAFF
NA | TRBJ2-1 | TRBV5-1 | TRBD1 | TGCGCCAGCAGCTTGGGTGAGGCAGGGGGCAGGGAGCAGTTCTTC | CASSLGEAGGREQFF
NA | TRBJ1-2 | TRBV6-5 | TRBD1 | TGTGCCAGCAGACTGACAGGGGTCACCCTCGAGGGCTACACCTTC | CASRLTGVTLEGYTF
NA | TRBJ2-5 | TRBV2 | NA | TGTGCCAGCAGTGACCCAGGAGGGGCCGTGACCCAGTACTTC | CASSDPGGAVTQYF
NA | TRBJ2-1 | TRBV27 | TRBD1 | TGTGCCAGCAGTTCCTCGACAGGGGACTCCTACAATGAGCAGTTCTTC | CASSSSTGDSYNEQFF
NA | TRBJ2-3 | TRBV6-5 | TRBD2 | TGTGCCAGCAGTTCTGAACTAGCGGGAGTGGATACGCAGTATTTT | CASSSELAGVDTQYF
NA | TRBJ1-3 | TRBV11-2 | NA | TGTGCCAGCAGCTTGTGGACAGCTTCTGGGGGAAACACCATATATTTT | CASSLWTASGGNTIYF
few | TRBJ2-3 | TRBV7-9 | NA | TGTGCCAGCAGCTTAGGAAGCGGGCTAAGCACAGATACGCAGTATTTT | CASSLGSGLSTDTQYF
NA | TRBJ1-4 | TRBV6-5 | NA | TGTGCCAGCAGTTGGGGCGGGAGGAAAGCCCAAAAACTGTTTTTT | CASSWGGRKAQKLFF
NA | TRBJ2-1 | TRBV7-9 | TRBD2 | TGTGCCAGCAGGACCGGGGGGCGGGAGGGCCCGGATGAGCAGTTCTTC | CASRTGGREGPDEQFF
NA | TRBJ2-3 | TRBV15 | TRBD2 | TGTGCCACCAGCAGAGACCAGGGAGGGGATACGCAGTATTTT | CATSRDQGGDTQYF
NA | TRBJ1-2 | TRBV7-9 | TRBD1 | TGTGCCAGCAGCTTAATTGGTTGGGACAGGGAGCACGGCTACACCTTC | CASSLIGWDREHGYTF
NA | TRBJ1-1 | TRBV5-1 | NA | TGCGCCAGCAGCTACCAAGGAGGGACCACTGAAGCTTTCTTT | CASSYQGGTTEAFF
once | TRBJ2-2 | TRBV6-5 | NA | TGTGCCAGCAGTTATAGGGGCAGTAGAACCGGGGAGCTGTTTTTT | CASSYRGSRTGELFF
NA | TRBJ2-7 | TRBV19 | TRBD1 | TGTGCCATTTATCCCGGGACAGGGGACCCCTACGAGCAGTACTTC | CAIYPGTGDPYEQYF
once | TRBJ1-2 | TRBV9 | NA | TGTGCCAGCAGCGTACAAGGAACGGGAGGCTACACCTTC | CASSVQGTGGYTF
NA | TRBJ1-2 | TRBV29-1 | NA | TGCAGCGTTGAACAGGGAGGGGGCTACACCTTC | CSVEQGGGYTF
NA | TRBJ1-3 | TRBV28 | NA | TGTGCCAGCATTGACAGTTCCGGAAACACCATATATTTT | CASIDSSGNTIYF
NA | TRBJ1-1 | TRBV5-5 | TRBD1 | TGTGCCAGCAGCATATTCCAGGGGGATGGGACTGAAGCTTTCTTT | CASSIFQGDGTEAFF
NA | TRBJ1-5 | TRBV7-9 | TRBD1 | TGTGCCAGCAGCCTCGACAGGGGAGGACAGCCCCAGCATTTT | CASSLDRGGQPQHF
few | TRBJ1-1 | TRBV6-6 | NA | TGTGCCAGCAGTTCCCATGTCACTGAAGCTTTCTTT | CASSSHVTEAFF
few | TRBJ1-1 | TRBV5-4 | NA | TGTGCCAGCTGGGTCGGGGGGCGAAGCACTGAAGCTTTCTTT | CASWVGGRSTEAFF
NA | TRBJ2-3 | TRBV5-1 | TRBD2 | TGCGCCAGCAGCACCGGGACTAGCGGGGCCTCGGATACGCAGTATTTT | CASSTGTSGASDTQYF
few | TRBJ2-5 | TRBV9 | TRBD2 | TGTGCCAGCAGCGTAGCTCTTGGCGGGAGTCAGACCCAGTACTTC | CASSVALGGSQTQYF
NA | TRBJ1-1 | TRBV6-1 | TRBD1 | TGTGCCAGCAGTGGATACACCGGGACAGCGGGAGCTTTCTTT | CASSGYTGTAGAFF
few | TRBJ2-6 | TRBV6-5 | NA | TGTGCCAGCAGTGAGCGTGGGGGGGCCAACGTCCTGACTTTC | CASSERGGANVLTF
NA | TRBJ2-7 | TRBV28 | TRBD2 | TGTGCCAGCAGCCCCGAGATAGCGGGAGTGTACGAGCAGTACTTC | CASSPEIAGVYEQYF
NA | TRBJ2-1 | TRBV9 | NA | TGTGCCAGCAGCGTTCCTGGGCGCTACAATGAGCAGTTCTTC | CASSVPGRYNEQFF
NA | TRBJ2-7 | TRBV7-2 | TRBD2 | TGTGCCAGCAGCTCCTTCCTAGCGGGACAAACCTTTTCTTACCACGAGCAGTACTTC | CASSSFLAGQTFSYHEQYF
NA | TRBJ2-7 | TRBV30 | TRBD1 | TGTGCCTGGAGTGCGGGACAGGGACTCTACGAGCAGTACTTC | CAWSAGQGLYEQYF
NA | TRBJ2-1 | TRBV19 | TRBD2 | TGTGCCAGTAGTATAGGGTTAGCGGGAGGGGAGCAGTTCTTC | CASSIGLAGGEQFF
NA | TRBJ1-3 | TRBV10-3 | NA | TGTGCCATCAGTGAATCAGGGTCGGTTGGAAACACCATATATTTT | CAISESGSVGNTIYF
NA | TRBJ1-4 | TRBV27 | TRBD1 | TGTGCCAGCAGTTTATGGGGACAGGGAATTGAAAAACTGTTTTTT | CASSLWGQGIEKLFF
NA | TRBJ2-5 | TRBV11-2 | NA | TGTGCCAGCAGCGTAGTGGGAGGCGAAGAGACCCAGTACTTC | CASSVVGGEETQYF
NA | TRBJ2-5 | TRBV5-1 | TRBD1 | TGCGCCAGCAGCTACACAGGGGGCCAAGAGACCCAGTACTTC | CASSYTGGQETQYF
NA | TRBJ2-1 | TRBV2 | TRBD2 | TGTGCCAGCAGGGTCTTGTCTAGCGGGAACAATGAGCAGTTCTTC | CASRVLSSGNNEQFF
NA | TRBJ1-6 | TRBV5-1 | TRBD1 | TGCGCCAGCAGCCTAACAGGGGATAATTCACCCCTCCACTTT | CASSLTGDNSPLHF
NA | TRBJ2-7 | TRBV10-3 | NA | TGTGCCATCAGTGAGTCGAGTGAGCAGTACTTC | CAISESSEQYF
NA | TRBJ2-7 | TRBV2 | NA | TGTGCCAGCAGGGTAGCGGAGGCCGCCTACGAGCAGTACTTC | CASRVAEAAYEQYF
NA | TRBJ1-1 | TRBV9 | NA | TGTGCCAGCAGCGAGGGAGGGGGTGGAACTGAAGCTTTCTTT | CASSEGGGGTEAFF
NA | TRBJ1-1 | TRBV28 | NA | TGTGCCAGCAGGGAGGGAACCACTGAAGCTTTCTTT | CASREGTTEAFF
NA | TRBJ2-5 | TRBV19 | TRBD1 | TGTGCCACCCAGGGGGATTTAGAGACCCAGTACTTC | CATQGDLETQYF